This passage covers 17 T cell receptor beta chains from one sample sequenced in a study of T cells in Graves' hyperthyroidism and ophthalmopathy. Researchers took RNA transcripts and amplified the TCR beta CDR3 regions from them. The HTBI primer set drove a first-round RT-PCR of the TCR CDR3. TCRdb re-analysed the multiplex PCR reads in MiXCR, keeping a single row per CDR3 protein. Among around 390,000 distinct CDR3 sequences listed, about 14% were seen once. Sequenced input: blood. These TCRs come from a woman aged 25 to 39 with Graves' ophthalmopathy.

This clonotype was counted between two and nine times. The rearrangement joins TRBV10-3 to TRBJ1-4; D is perhaps TRBD1 (5 bases). Trimming shortened V by 5 bases and J by 3 bases, and 10 bases separated the two germline ends. This CDR3 spans 14 amino acids. The V gene's germline CDR1 is ENHRY and CDR2 SYGVKD. The CDR3 spells CAISPGGANEKLFF. The CDR3 DNA reads as TGTGCCATCAGTCCTGGGGGAGCTAATGAAAAACTGTTTTTT.

This clonotype was counted ten times or more. This chain links TRBV7-2 with TRBJ2-7; possibly TRBD1 or TRBD2 for D (6 bases each). V was shortened by 1 base and J by 2 bases, with 9 bases between the two germline ends. Germline V gene data show CDR1 as SGHTA and CDR2 as FQGNSA. The CDR3 has 14 residues. The CDR3 bases are TGTGCCAGCAGCTTAGAGGGGGGACCCTACGAGCAGTACTTC. Translated: CASSLEGGPYEQYF.

Many counts were recorded for this clonotype. The chain is built from TRBV20-1 and TRBJ1-6; no clear D gene. The CDR3 covers 14 residues. Germline V gene data show CDR1 as DFQATT and CDR2 as SNEGSKA (reference sequence). Trimming took 5 bases from V and 0 from J, leaving 8 bases between them. CDR3 in DNA: TGCAGTGCTTTGACGAGCTCCTATAATTCACCCCTCCACTTT. Protein sequence: CSALTSSYNSPLHF.

This clonotype was seen a few times. This chain links TRBV29-1 with TRBJ1-2; D is uncertain. CDR1 and CDR2 from the germline V gene are SQVTM and ANQGSEA. V lost 4 bases, J lost 7 bases, and 7 bases lay in between. The CDR3 consists of 10 residues. CDR3 protein: CSVVQSGYTF. The CDR3 DNA is TGCAGCGTTGTGCAGTCTGGCTACACCTTC.

This clonotype was counted many times. The V call is TRBV20-1, the J call TRBJ2-7, with TRBD1 matching 9 bases. Germline V CDR1 and CDR2: DFQATT, SNEGSKA (reference sequence). CDR3 length: 16 residues. The ends lost 1 base at V and 6 bases at J; junction bases unmatched: 13. The DNA of the CDR3 is TGCAGTGCTAGAGGGGGGACAGGGACCTCCTTTTCCGAGCAGTACTTC. Amino acids: CSARGGTGTSFSEQYF.

This clonotype was seen a handful of times. V and J are TRBV20-1 and TRBJ1-6; 7 bases fit TRBD1. CDR1 and CDR2 (germline): DFQATT, SNEGSKA (reference sequence). This CDR3 is 18 amino acids long. J was trimmed by 10 bases and V by 1 base; bases with no gene match: 19. In nucleotides, the CDR3 is TGCAGTGCTAGAGGGCGAACAGGGGATACAGGATCTAGATCACCCCTCCACTTT. Translated: CSARGRTGDTGSRSPLHF.

In its sample, this clonotype was seen many times. The chain couples TRBV15 to TRBJ2-7; possibly TRBD2 for D (5 bases). The V end lost 3 bases, the J end lost 3 bases, and 9 bases lay between the germline ends. Germline CDR1 reads LNHNV; CDR2 reads YYDKDF (reference sequence). The CDR3 spans 13 residues. In DNA form, the CDR3 reads TGTGCCACCAGCAGGTCACTAGTCTACGAGCAGTACTTC. Its translation: CATSRSLVYEQYF. The whole variable domain, remainder taken from reference TRBV15 and TRBJ2-7, is DAMVIQNPRYQVTQFGKPVTLSCSQTLNHNVMYWYQQKSSQAPKLLFHYYDKDFNNEADTPDNFQSRRPNTSFCFLDIRSPGLGDTAMYLCATSRSLVYEQYFGPGTRLTVT.

On this clonotype itself: At one end the junction does not follow the germline gene, possibly because of a read error. V gene TRBV28 combines with J gene TRBJ2-2; TRBD2 matches at 9 bases. Per the germline V gene, CDR1 is MDHEN and CDR2 is SYDVKM. The CDR3 is 14 amino acids. Here the CDR3 reads CAGRSGTSPGELFF. The CDR3 DNA follows: TGTGCCGGCAGATCCGGGACTAGCCCCGGGGAGCTGTTTTTT.

There are many counts of this clonotype. CDR3 loop: CASSVGRTDTQYF. In nucleotides, the CDR3 is TGTGCCAGCAGTGTTGGGCGCACAGATACGCAGTATTTT. The V gene is TRBV9, the J gene TRBJ2-3, with unresolved D. V was shortened by 5 bases and J by 1 base, with 8 bases between the two germline ends. The CDR3 is 13 amino acids. CDR1 is SGDLS and CDR2 is YYNGEE in the germline V gene.

This clonotype appeared many times. This rearrangement joins TRBV20-1 to TRBJ2-2; 10 positions match TRBD1. This CDR3 has 15 amino acids. Trimming cost V 5 bases and J 5 bases; bases outside gene matches: 8. The germline gives CDR1 DFQATT, CDR2 SNEGSKA (reference sequence). The CDR3 DNA reads TGCAGTGCTCAGCCGGGACAGGGGATGACCGGGGAGCTGTTTTTT. Its protein product is CSAQPGQGMTGELFF.

This clonotype was detected ten times or more. The CDR3 bases are TGTGCCAGCAGGGCGCTAGCGGGGGGTAGCACAGATACGCAGTATTTT. Translation gives CASRALAGGSTDTQYF. The gene calls are TRBV6-1 and TRBJ2-3; 11 bases match TRBD2. The V and J ends lost 6 bases and 0 bases, in that order; junction bases with no gene match: 5. CDR1 and CDR2 (germline): MNHNS, SASEGT. This CDR3 is 16 amino acids long.

J is TRBJ1-5 and V is TRBV28; the match to TRBD1 covers 7 bases. Losses at the gene ends were 5 bases for V and 3 bases for J; bases not matched to a gene: 4. Germline V gene data show CDR1 as MDHEN and CDR2 as SYDVKM. This CDR3 is built from 14 residues. CDR3 DNA: TGTGCCAGCAGTACAGGGGACCTCAATCAGCCCCAGCATTTT. Residues: CASSTGDLNQPQHF.

This chain joins TRBV12-3 or TRBV12-4 and TRBJ1-2, with 8 bases identical to TRBD1. V dropped 6 bases and J dropped 4; count of bases not matched to a gene: 10. The CDR3 extends over 15 amino acids. CDR3: CASSRAGGAVYGYTF. CDR3 in DNA: TGTGCCAGCAGCCGAGCAGGGGGCGCGGTCTATGGCTACACCTTC.

Notes on this clonotype: Possible read error: a much larger clone is one base away. The V and J genes are TRBV19 and TRBJ1-1; D is possibly TRBD1 (5 bases). V dropped 7 bases and J dropped 4 bases, with 19 bases sitting between them. CDR3 length: 15 amino acids. Germline assignment: CDR1 LNHDA and CDR2 SQIVND (reference sequence). CDR3 nucleotides: TGTGCCAGTACCCGTTGGGGGGATTCGAGCACTGAAGCTTTCTTT. Translation gives CASTRWGDSSTEAFF.

The CDR3 DNA reads TGTGCCAGCAGCCAAGCGGCGGGTTCACCCCTCCACTTT. Residues: CASSQAAGSPLHF. The gene calls are TRBV4-2 and TRBJ1-6; D is undetermined. Germline V gene data show CDR1 as LGHNA and CDR2 as YNFKEQ. The CDR3 contains 13 residues. The V gene lost 1 base and the J gene lost 9 bases, with 7 bases spanning the gap.

There are many counts of this clonotype. This sequence joins TRBV5-1 and TRBJ1-4, with TRBD1 identical over 7 bases. J was trimmed by 5 bases and V by 4 bases; bases with no gene match: 8. There are 15 residues in the CDR3. Germline V gene lookup returns CDR1 SGHRS and CDR2 YFSETQ. The CDR3, as DNA: TGCGCCAGCAGCCCTGAGGGACAGAAAAATGAAAAACTGTTTTTT. Its protein product is CASSPEGQKNEKLFF. Complete variable domain (other parts from reference TRBV5-1 and TRBJ1-4): KAGVTQTPRYLIKTRGQQVTLSCSPISGHRSVSWYQQTPGQGLQFLFEYFSETQRNKGNFPGRFSGRQFSNSRSEMNVSTLELGDSALYLCASSPEGQKNEKLFFGSGTQLSVL.

The J gene is TRBJ2-5, the V gene TRBV29-1; 8 positions match TRBD1. Germline CDR1 is SQVTM and CDR2 is ANQGSEA. Trimming took 3 bases from V and 4 from J; bases not matched to a gene: 7. CDR3 length: 14 amino acids. The CDR3 DNA follows: TGCAGCGTTGAGTCCAGGGGGCGAGGAGAGACCCAGTACTTC. Translation gives CSVESRGRGETQYF. The whole variable domain, remainder taken from reference TRBV29-1 and TRBJ2-5, is SAVISQKPSRDICQRGTSLTIQCQVDSQVTMMFWYRQQPGQSLTLIATANQGSEATYESGFVIDKFPISRPNLTFSTLTVSNMSPEDSSIYLCSVESRGRGETQYFGPGTRLLVL.